The 21 T cell receptor beta chains below come from one sample, sequenced in a study of cytomegalovirus exposure and HLA in healthy donors. Amplification used 60 Vbeta primers and 13 Jbeta primers. TCRdb's table, derived via immunoSEQ multiplex PCR, lists solely in-frame clones and lacks some. This sample has tens of thousands of clones, with less than 75% found just once. Sequenced: PBMCs. These receptors were collected from a man in his thirties or forties in good health and CMV-seronegative.

This chain uses TRBV4-2 with TRBJ2-7; D call uncertain. This CDR3 is built from 11 residues. Trimming took off 3 bases at V and 3 bases at J, with 3 bases between the two ends. CDR1 LGHNA and CDR2 YNFKEQ come from the germline V gene. The CDR3: CASSQSYEQYF. CDR3 coding DNA: TGTGCCAGCAGCCAGAGCTACGAGCAGTACTTC.

The chain employs TRBV5-6 and TRBJ1-2, with no clear D. Germline loops: CDR1 SGHDT, CDR2 YYEEEE. V was trimmed by 3 bases and J by 2 bases, leaving 8 bases between them. This CDR3 region has 13 residues. The CDR3 DNA sequence: TGTGCCAGCAGCTCACGACAAAACTATGGCTACACCTTC. It yields the protein CASSSRQNYGYTF.

J is TRBJ2-7 and V is TRBV29-1; 8 bases map to TRBD2. V lost 5 bases and J lost 0; bases outside the gene matches: 3. Per the germline V gene, CDR1 is SQVTM and CDR2 is ANQGSEA. This CDR3 is built from 13 residues. The CDR3 nucleotides read TGCAGCGTTTCGGGGGGGAGCTCCTACGAGCAGTACTTC. Its translation is CSVSGGSSYEQYF.

This sequence joins TRBV4-1 and TRBJ2-5, with a possible D match to TRBD2 (5 bases). Trimming cost V 5 bases and J 5 bases, with 12 bases left between them. This CDR3 contains 13 residues. From germline, CDR1 is MGHRA and CDR2 YSYEKL. CDR3 protein: CASSLPSSETQYF. In DNA form, the CDR3 reads TGCGCCAGCAGCTTACCTAGCAGCGAGACCCAGTACTTC.

There are a few counts of this clone. CDR3 sequence reads: CASGTGSYNEQFF. CDR3 DNA: TGCGCCAGCGGGACAGGCTCCTACAATGAGCAGTTCTTC. This chain links TRBV10-2 with TRBJ2-1, with 8 bases that match TRBD1. Germline V gene data show CDR1 as WSHSY and CDR2 as SAAADI. This CDR3 contains 13 residues. After removal of 8 bases from V and 0 bases from J, the junction contained 0 bases not matched to a gene.

The chain joins TRBV5-1 to TRBJ2-2; 7 nucleotides agree with TRBD1. Germline-derived CDR1 and CDR2 are SGHRS and YFSETQ. The CDR3 is 16 residues long. V dropped 0 bases and J dropped 4; count of bases not matched to a gene: 6. The DNA for the CDR3 is TGCGCCAGCAGCTTGGGGGACAGATGGGGCACCGGGGAGCTGTTTTTT. Its translation: CASSLGDRWGTGELFF.

There are a few counts of this clone. The V gene is TRBV13, the J gene TRBJ2-1, with a possible D match to TRBD2 (5 bases). The CDR3 extends over 14 amino acids. CDR1 is PRHDT, CDR2 FYEKMQ, per germline (reference sequence). V lost 3 bases, J lost 0 bases, and 6 bases lay in between. The CDR3 DNA reads as TGTGCCAGCAGCTTCGGGATCTCCTACAATGAGCAGTTCTTC. Its translation: CASSFGISYNEQFF.

By its share, this clone is medium-sized. CDR3 DNA: TGTGCCAGCAGTCAAGGACTAGCGGGAGGGCATGAGCAGTTCTTC. Translation gives CASSQGLAGGHEQFF. The V gene is TRBV2, the J gene TRBJ2-1, with TRBD2 identical over 15 bases. The germline CDR1 and CDR2 sequences are SNHLY and FYNNEI. CDR3 length: 15 residues. The trim removed 5 bases at V and 8 bases at J, leaving 4 bases unmatched.

This clone was seen only a few times. This chain connects TRBV6-5 to TRBJ2-2, with no clear D. Germline V CDR1 and CDR2: MNHEY, SVGAGI. The germline V and J ends were trimmed by 4 bases and 7 bases, with 4 bases remaining between them. This CDR3 is 11 amino acids long. CDR3 in DNA: TGTGCCAGCAGTTTCGGCGGGGAGCTGTTTTTT. Translation: CASSFGGELFF.

This chain uses TRBV29-1 with TRBJ2-7; the match to TRBD2 covers 13 bases. V was clipped by 7 bases and J by 3 bases; unmatched bases: 6. The CDR3 is 14 amino acids. Germline-derived CDR1 and CDR2 are SQVTM and ANQGSEA. The DNA for the CDR3 is TGCAGCGACCCCGGGACTAGCGGGATCTACGAGCAGTACTTC. Its translation is CSDPGTSGIYEQYF.

The chain employs TRBV9 and TRBJ2-7, with TRBD2 matching over 8 bases. The CDR3 length is 17 residues. The germline V gene encodes CDR1 SGDLS and CDR2 YYNGEE. V shed 0 bases and J 3 bases; nucleotides not matched to a gene: 11. The chain's CDR3 is CASSVASGLTSVYEQYF. The DNA for the CDR3 is TGTGCCAGCAGCGTAGCTTCTGGCTTGACTAGCGTCTACGAGCAGTACTTC.

The V gene is TRBV6-1, the J gene TRBJ1-2, with 8 nucleotides matching TRBD1. The CDR3 is 14 amino acids. The ends lost 6 bases at V and 6 bases at J; junction bases unmatched: 9. Germline CDR1 and CDR2: MNHNS and SASEGT. CDR3: CASRADRASHGYTF. Written as DNA, the CDR3 is TGTGCCAGCAGGGCGGACAGGGCATCGCATGGCTACACCTTC.

This chain uses TRBV12-5 with TRBJ2-1, with 7 bases identical to TRBD2. Per the germline V gene, CDR1 is LGHNT and CDR2 is FRNRAP. The CDR3 spans 16 residues. Trimming took 6 bases from V and 2 from J; bases not matched to a gene: 10. Here the CDR3 DNA reads TGTGCTAGTGGCCCTGGGCGGGGGAACGCCTACAATGAGCAGTTCTTC. Protein sequence: CASGPGRGNAYNEQFF.

V is TRBV7-2 and J is TRBJ2-7, with 10 bases that match TRBD1. Trimming at V came to 4 bases and at J to 4 bases, leaving 4 bases not matched to a gene. The CDR3 has 14 amino acids. Germline assignment: CDR1 SGHTA and CDR2 FQGNSA. The CDR3 bases are TGTGCCAGCAGCTCGGGACAGGGGAGGTACGAGCAGTACTTC. Its translation: CASSSGQGRYEQYF.

The chain employs TRBV30 and TRBJ1-2; no firm D call. V was pared by 4 bases and J by 7 bases, with 22 bases between. The CDR3 totals 15 residues. CDR1 is GTSNPN and CDR2 is SVGIG in the germline V gene (reference sequence). The DNA for the CDR3 is TGTGCCTGGACCCTTGGCGGCGCCCCGAAACGTGGCTACACCTTC. Translating it yields CAWTLGGAPKRGYTF.

The rearrangement uses TRBV7-6 and TRBJ1-1; the D gene is possibly TRBD1 (6 bases). Trimming pared 6 bases from V and 1 base from J, leaving 18 bases between. The germline V gene has CDR1 SGHVS and CDR2 FNYEAQ. CDR3 length: 16 residues. Here the CDR3 reads CASRVKLDRKNTEAFF. CDR3 nucleotides: TGTGCCAGCAGAGTTAAGTTGGACAGAAAGAACACTGAAGCTTTCTTT.

This chain connects TRBV7-6 to TRBJ2-3; TRBD2 agrees at 8 bases. V trimming: 2 bases; J trimming: 2 bases; junction bases outside the gene matches: 6. The length of the CDR3 is 16 residues. CDR1 is SGHVS, CDR2 FNYEAQ, per germline. CDR3 sequence (DNA): TGTGCCAGCAGCTTAATCCTAGCGGGCCTCACAGATACGCAGTATTTT. Amino acid sequence: CASSLILAGLTDTQYF. The whole variable domain, remainder taken from reference TRBV7-6 and TRBJ2-3, is GAGVSQSPRYKVTKRGQDVALRCDPISGHVSLYWYRQALGQGPEFLTYFNYEAQQDKSGLPNDRFSAERPEGSISTLTIQRTEQRDSAMYRCASSLILAGLTDTQYFGPGTRLTVL.

The chain links TRBV5-4 to TRBJ2-2, with 14 nucleotides matching TRBD2. CDR3 size: 15 residues. Per the germline V gene, CDR1 is SGHNT and CDR2 is YYREEE (reference sequence). With 4 bases clipped from V and 4 bases from J, the junction kept 0 bases outside the gene matches. The CDR3 nucleotides read TGTGCCAGCAGCGGACTAGCGGGGGGCACCGGGGAGCTGTTTTTT. Translated, it gives CASSGLAGGTGELFF. The complete variable domain, with remaining parts taken from reference TRBV5-4 and TRBJ2-2, reads ETGVTQSPTHLIKTRGQQVTLRCSSQSGHNTVSWYQQALGQGPQFIFQYYREEENGRGNFPPRFSGLQFPNYSSELNVNALELDDSALYLCASSGLAGGTGELFFGEGSRLTVL.

The rearrangement links TRBV29-1 to TRBJ2-5; possibly TRBD1 for D (5 bases). Germline CDR1 is SQVTM and CDR2 is ANQGSEA. This CDR3 comprises 13 residues. V lost 3 bases and J lost 5, with 13 bases in between. CDR3 amino acids: CSVDALPGETQYF. The DNA of the CDR3 is TGCAGCGTTGATGCCCTACCAGGGGAGACCCAGTACTTC.

The chain employs TRBV5-1 and TRBJ2-3; 7 bases are shared with TRBD2. Losses at the gene ends were 0 bases for V and 3 bases for J; bases not matched to a gene: 10. CDR3 length: 17 amino acids. CDR1 is SGHRS, CDR2 YFSETQ, per germline. The CDR3: CASSLAGGSPLTDTQYF. CDR3 coding DNA: TGCGCCAGCAGCTTGGCGGGAGGCTCTCCTTTGACAGATACGCAGTATTTT.

This clone appeared a few times. The chain has TRBV5-1 and TRBJ2-4; 9 bases are a match to TRBD1. This CDR3 contains 14 residues. CDR1 and CDR2 from the germline V gene are SGHRS and YFSETQ. V shed 4 bases, J shed 3 bases, and the junction held 2 bases outside the gene matches. CDR3 region: CASSMTGGKNIQYF. The CDR3 DNA follows: TGCGCCAGCAGCATGACAGGGGGCAAAAACATTCAGTACTTC.